The 10 T cell receptor beta chains below come from one sample, sequenced in a study of OX40 agonist ivuxolimab in advanced cancers. Profiling relied on immunoSEQ multiplex PCR, and the TCRdb table lists in-frame clones only, not all of them. The table includes approximately 59,000 clones, roughly four fifths detected once. The input for sequencing was CD4+ or CD8+ T cells sorted from blood, taken in a trial of the OX40 agonist ivuxolimab. Receptors originate from an adult with an advanced solid tumor such as melanoma, head and neck, liver or kidney cancer.

The chain combines TRBV11-2 with TRBJ2-5; 8 nucleotides match TRBD1. The junction had 9 bases not matched to a gene; V was cut back by 5 bases and J by 4 bases. The CDR3 runs 15 residues. Germline lookup yields CDR1 SGHAT and CDR2 FQNNGV. The chain's CDR3 is CASSPGTGVVETQYF. DNA of the CDR3: TGTGCCAGCAGCCCAGGGACAGGTGTGGTAGAGACCCAGTACTTC. The full variable domain, completed using reference TRBV11-2 and TRBJ2-5, is EAGVAQSPRYKIIEKRQSVAFWCNPISGHATLYWYQQILGQGPKLLIQFQNNGVVDDSQLPKDRFSAERLKGVDSTLKIQPAKLEDSAVYLCASSPGTGVVETQYFGPGTRLLVL.

V and J are TRBV5-6 and TRBJ1-1; no clear D. V was shortened by 4 bases and J by 0 bases, with 10 bases between the two germline ends. The CDR3 is 14 amino acids. Germline-derived CDR1 and CDR2 are SGHDT and YYEEEE. CDR3: CASSPSGLNTEAFF. As DNA, the CDR3 is TGTGCCAGCAGCCCGTCGGGGTTGAACACTGAAGCTTTCTTT.

V and J are TRBV18 and TRBJ1-2; possibly TRBD1 for D (5 bases). V gave up 2 bases and J gave up 4 bases, with 11 bases separating them. This CDR3 has 14 amino acids. CDR1 and CDR2 (germline): KGHSH, LQKENI. CDR3 sequence reads: CASSPGTEGYGYTF. Here the CDR3 DNA reads TGTGCCAGCTCACCAGGGACGGAGGGCTATGGCTACACCTTC.

This rearrangement joins TRBV2 to TRBJ2-3; D possibly corresponds to TRBD2 (5 bases). This CDR3 has 13 amino acids. The V gene's germline CDR1 is SNHLY and CDR2 FYNNEI. Trimming left V 9 bases short and J 5 bases short, with 15 bases between. The CDR3 sequence: CASTGSMLDTQYF. DNA of the CDR3: TGTGCCAGTACGGGGAGCATGTTAGATACGCAGTATTTT.

This clone has a handful of counts. The rearrangement links TRBV30 to TRBJ2-6, with TRBD1 as a possible D gene (6 bases). This CDR3 has 17 amino acids. CDR1 GTSNPN and CDR2 SVGIG come from the germline V gene (reference sequence). Trimming stripped 3 bases from V and 0 bases from J, with 15 bases between. DNA for the CDR3: TGTGCCTGGAGAGGGCAGGGGATCCTCTCTGGGGCCAACGTCCTGACTTTC. It codes for CAWRGQGILSGANVLTF.

This clone was detected only once. This chain joins TRBV19 and TRBJ1-2; D is unclear. This CDR3 is 15 amino acids long. Germline CDR1 LNHDA, CDR2 SQIVND (reference sequence). V was clipped by 2 bases and J by 0 bases, with 10 bases between them. CDR3 protein: CASSIRSAANYGYTF. Written as DNA, the CDR3 is TGTGCCAGTAGTATACGTAGTGCCGCTAACTATGGCTACACCTTC.

In this sample, this clone turned up once. The chain links TRBV5-1 to TRBJ2-3; TRBD1 might be the D (6 bases). The V end was cut by 0 bases, the J end by 4 bases, with 15 bases between. Germline CDR1 reads SGHRS; CDR2 reads YFSETQ. The CDR3 is 16 residues long. The CDR3 sequence is CASSLATQGRADTQYF. CDR3 DNA: TGCGCCAGCAGCTTGGCCACCCAGGGGCGGGCAGATACGCAGTATTTT.

The gene calls are TRBV7-9 and TRBJ1-2, with 7 bases lining up with TRBD1. The CDR3 covers 13 residues. CDR1 is SEHNR, CDR2 FQNEAQ, per germline (reference sequence). V shed 5 bases, J shed 4 bases, and the junction held 4 bases outside the gene matches. CDR3 DNA sequence: TGTGCCAGCAGCCCGGGACAGAGCTATGGCTACACCTTC. This sequence encodes CASSPGQSYGYTF.

CDR3 DNA sequence: TGTGCCAGCAGCTCCCCTGACAAGTCCTACGAGCAGTACTTC. Amino acid sequence: CASSSPDKSYEQYF. The chain is built from TRBV6-5 and TRBJ2-7; D is unclear. The CDR3 sequence is 14 residues long. CDR1 MNHEY and CDR2 SVGAGI come from the germline V gene. Trimming stripped 6 bases from V and 1 base from J, with 13 bases between.

The chain carries TRBV7-6 and TRBJ1-5; D is possibly TRBD1 (5 bases). The length of the CDR3 is 17 residues. V was trimmed by 5 bases and J by 0 bases, leaving 17 bases between them. The germline V gene encodes CDR1 SGHVS and CDR2 FNYEAQ. The CDR3 sequence: CASSPLGRGISNQPQHF. CDR3 coding DNA: TGTGCCAGCAGCCCTTTAGGGAGGGGAATTAGCAATCAGCCCCAGCATTTT. The variable domain in full, completed from reference TRBV7-6 and TRBJ1-5, reads GAGVSQSPRYKVTKRGQDVALRCDPISGHVSLYWYRQALGQGPEFLTYFNYEAQQDKSGLPNDRFSAERPEGSISTLTIQRTEQRDSAMYRCASSPLGRGISNQPQHFGDGTRLSIL.